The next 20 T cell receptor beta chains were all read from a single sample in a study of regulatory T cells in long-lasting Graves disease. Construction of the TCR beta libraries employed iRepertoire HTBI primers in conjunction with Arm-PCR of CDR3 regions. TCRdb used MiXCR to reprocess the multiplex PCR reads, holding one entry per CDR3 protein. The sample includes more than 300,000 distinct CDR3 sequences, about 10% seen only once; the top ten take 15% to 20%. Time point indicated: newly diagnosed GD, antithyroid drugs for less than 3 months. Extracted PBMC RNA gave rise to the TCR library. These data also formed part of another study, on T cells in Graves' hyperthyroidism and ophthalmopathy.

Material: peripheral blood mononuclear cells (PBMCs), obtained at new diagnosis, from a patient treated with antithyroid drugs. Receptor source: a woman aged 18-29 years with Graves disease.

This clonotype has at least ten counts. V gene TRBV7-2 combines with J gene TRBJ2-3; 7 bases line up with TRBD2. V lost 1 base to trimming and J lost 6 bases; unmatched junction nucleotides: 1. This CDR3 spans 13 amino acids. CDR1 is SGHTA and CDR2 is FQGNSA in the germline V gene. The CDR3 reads CASSLVREDTQYF. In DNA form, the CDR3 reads TGTGCCAGCAGCTTAGTGCGGGAGGATACGCAGTATTTT.

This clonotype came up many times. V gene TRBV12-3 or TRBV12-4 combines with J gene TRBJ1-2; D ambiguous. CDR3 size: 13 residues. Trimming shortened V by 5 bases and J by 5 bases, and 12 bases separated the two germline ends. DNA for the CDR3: TGTGCCAGCAGTCGGGTGGTTGGGTATGGCTACACCTTC. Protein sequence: CASSRVVGYGYTF.

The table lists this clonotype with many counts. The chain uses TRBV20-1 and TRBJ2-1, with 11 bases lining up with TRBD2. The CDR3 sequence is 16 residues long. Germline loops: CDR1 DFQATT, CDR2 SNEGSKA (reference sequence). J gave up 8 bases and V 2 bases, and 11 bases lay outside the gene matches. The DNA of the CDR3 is TGCAGTGCTAGACCCCGTCTAGCGGGAGGCCGCTATGAGCAGTTCTTC. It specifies CSARPRLAGGRYEQFF.

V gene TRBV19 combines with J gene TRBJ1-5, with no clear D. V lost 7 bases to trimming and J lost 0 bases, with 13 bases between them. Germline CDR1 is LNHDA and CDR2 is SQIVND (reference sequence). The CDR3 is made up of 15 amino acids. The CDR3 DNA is TGTGCCAGTAATGCGGAGCCTTATAGCAATCAGCCCCAGCATTTT. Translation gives CASNAEPYSNQPQHF.

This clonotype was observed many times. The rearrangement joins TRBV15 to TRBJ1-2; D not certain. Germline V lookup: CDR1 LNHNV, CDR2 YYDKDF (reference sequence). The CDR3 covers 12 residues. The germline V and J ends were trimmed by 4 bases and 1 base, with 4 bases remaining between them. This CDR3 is CATSIDNYGYTF. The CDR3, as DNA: TGTGCCACCAGCATTGATAACTATGGCTACACCTTC.

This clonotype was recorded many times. Here the CDR3 DNA reads TGCAGTGCTAGAGGGGGCGGGAGGGCCTATCTCTATGAGCAGTTCTTC. Protein: CSARGGGRAYLYEQFF. V is TRBV20-1 and J is TRBJ2-1, with TRBD2 matching 9 bases. V gave up 1 base and J gave up 8 bases; unmatched junction bases: 12. The CDR3 is 16 residues long. CDR1 DFQATT and CDR2 SNEGSKA come from the germline V gene (reference sequence).

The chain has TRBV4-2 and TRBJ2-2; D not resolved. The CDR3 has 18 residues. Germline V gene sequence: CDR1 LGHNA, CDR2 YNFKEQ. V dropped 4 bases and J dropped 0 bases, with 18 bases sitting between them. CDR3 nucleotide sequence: TGTGCCAGCAGCCCCTCCCCGAACTTGGGCTCGAACACCGGGGAGCTGTTTTTT. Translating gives CASSPSPNLGSNTGELFF.

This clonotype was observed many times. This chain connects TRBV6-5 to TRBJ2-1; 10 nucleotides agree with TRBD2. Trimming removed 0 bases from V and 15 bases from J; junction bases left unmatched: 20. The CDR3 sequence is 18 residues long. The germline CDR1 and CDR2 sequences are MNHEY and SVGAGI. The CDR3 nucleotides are TGTGCCAGCAGTTACTCGACGGCCTCGGGCTCACTAGCGGGATTGGGGTTCTTC. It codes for CASSYSTASGSLAGLGFF.

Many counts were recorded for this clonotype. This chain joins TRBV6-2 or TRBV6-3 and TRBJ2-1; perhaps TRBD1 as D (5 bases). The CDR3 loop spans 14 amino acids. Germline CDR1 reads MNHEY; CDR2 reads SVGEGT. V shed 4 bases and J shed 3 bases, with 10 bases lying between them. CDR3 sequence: CASSWEGDYNEQFF. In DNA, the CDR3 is TGTGCCAGCAGTTGGGAAGGGGACTACAATGAGCAGTTCTTC.

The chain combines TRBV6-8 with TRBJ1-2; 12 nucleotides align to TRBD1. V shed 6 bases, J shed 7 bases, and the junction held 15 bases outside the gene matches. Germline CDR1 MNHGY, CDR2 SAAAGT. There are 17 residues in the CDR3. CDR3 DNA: TGTGCCAGCAGCCTACTGGCCGGGACAGGGGGCGAAAGTGGCTACACCTTC. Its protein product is CASSLLAGTGGESGYTF.

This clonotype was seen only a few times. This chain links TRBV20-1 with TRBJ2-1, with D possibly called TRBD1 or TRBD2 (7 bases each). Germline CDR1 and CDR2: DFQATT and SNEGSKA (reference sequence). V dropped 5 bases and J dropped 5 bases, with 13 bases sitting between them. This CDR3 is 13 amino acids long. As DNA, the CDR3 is TGCAGTGCTGGGACAGCGGGACACAATGAGCAGTTCTTC. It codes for CSAGTAGHNEQFF.

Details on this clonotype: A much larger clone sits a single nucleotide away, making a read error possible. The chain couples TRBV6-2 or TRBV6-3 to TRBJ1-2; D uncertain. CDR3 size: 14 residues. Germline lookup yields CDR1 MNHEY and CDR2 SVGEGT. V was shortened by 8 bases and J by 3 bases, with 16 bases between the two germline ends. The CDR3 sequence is CASGGSLSDYGYTF. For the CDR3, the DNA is TGTGCCAGCGGTGGTTCCTTGTCGGACTATGGCTACACCTTC.

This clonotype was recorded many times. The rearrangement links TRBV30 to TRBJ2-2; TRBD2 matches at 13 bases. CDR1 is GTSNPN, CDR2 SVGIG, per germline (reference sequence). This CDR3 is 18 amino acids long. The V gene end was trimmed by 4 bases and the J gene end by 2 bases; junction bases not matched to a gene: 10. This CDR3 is CAWTLGLAGLLNTGELFF. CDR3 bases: TGTGCCTGGACCCTGGGACTAGCGGGACTACTCAACACCGGGGAGCTGTTTTTT. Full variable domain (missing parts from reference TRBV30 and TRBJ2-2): SQTIHQWPATLVQPVGSPLSLECTVEGTSNPNLYWYRQAAGRGLQLLFYSVGIGQISSEVPQNLSASRPQDRQFILSSKKLLLSDSGFYLCAWTLGLAGLLNTGELFFGEGSRLTVL.

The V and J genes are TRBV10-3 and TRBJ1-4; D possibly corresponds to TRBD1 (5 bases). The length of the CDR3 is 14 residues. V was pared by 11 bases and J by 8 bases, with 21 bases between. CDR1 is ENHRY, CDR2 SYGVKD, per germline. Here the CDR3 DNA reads TGTGCCTGCAGGGATGGGCAGGGAGGCGAAAAACTGTTTTTT. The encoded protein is CACRDGQGGEKLFF.

CDR3 nucleotide sequence: TGTGCCAGCCACCAGGGTTTTGGCTACAATGAGCAGTTCTTC. Its translation: CASHQGFGYNEQFF. This rearrangement joins TRBV19 to TRBJ2-1; D is perhaps TRBD1 (5 bases). This CDR3 region has 14 residues. V was pared by 9 bases and J by 3 bases, with 15 bases between. Germline CDR1 reads LNHDA; CDR2 reads SQIVND (reference sequence). Full variable domain (remainder filled in from reference TRBV19 and TRBJ2-1): DGGITQSPKYLFRKEGQNVTLSCEQNLNHDAMYWYRQDPGQGLRLIYYSQIVNDFQKGDIAEGYSVSREKKESFPLTVTSAQKNPTAFYLCASHQGFGYNEQFFGPGTRLTVL.

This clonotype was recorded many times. The CDR3 nucleotides are TGTGCCAGCAGCTCACGGATGAACACTGAAGCTTTCTTT. It is translated as CASSSRMNTEAFF. V usage is TRBV11-3 and J usage is TRBJ1-1; no definite D call. Germline CDR1 is SGHNT and CDR2 is YENEEA. This CDR3 spans 13 amino acids. V shed 4 bases and J shed 0 bases, with 6 bases lying between them.

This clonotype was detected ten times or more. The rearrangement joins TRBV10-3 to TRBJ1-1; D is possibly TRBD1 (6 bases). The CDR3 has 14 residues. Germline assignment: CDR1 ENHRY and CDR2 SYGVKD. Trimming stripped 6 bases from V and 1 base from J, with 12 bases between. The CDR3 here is CAISLDRRNTEAFF. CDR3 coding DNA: TGTGCCATCAGCCTGGACAGAAGGAACACTGAAGCTTTCTTT.

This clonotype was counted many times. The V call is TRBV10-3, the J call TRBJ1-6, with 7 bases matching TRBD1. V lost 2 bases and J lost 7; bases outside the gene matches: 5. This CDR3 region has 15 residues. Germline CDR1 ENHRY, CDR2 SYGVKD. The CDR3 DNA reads TGTGCCATCAGTGAGAGGGACAGCTTAAATTCACCCCTCCACTTT. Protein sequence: CAISERDSLNSPLHF.

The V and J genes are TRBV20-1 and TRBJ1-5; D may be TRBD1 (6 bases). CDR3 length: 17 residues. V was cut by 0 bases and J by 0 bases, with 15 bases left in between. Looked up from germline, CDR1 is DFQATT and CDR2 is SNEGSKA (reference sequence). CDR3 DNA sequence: TGCAGTGCTAGAGATTTCCGGGACACTCATAGCAATCAGCCCCAGCATTTT. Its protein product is CSARDFRDTHSNQPQHF.

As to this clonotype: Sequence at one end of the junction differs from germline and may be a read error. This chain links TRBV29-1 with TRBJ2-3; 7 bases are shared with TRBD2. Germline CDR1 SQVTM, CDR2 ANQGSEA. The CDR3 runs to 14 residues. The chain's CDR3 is CSVEAGDGFDMQYF. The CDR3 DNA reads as TGCAGCGTTGAGGCGGGAGACGGGTTTGATATGCAGTATTTT.